The clone carrying this T cell receptor beta chain is a singleton in its sample. The sample originates from a study of blood T cells in healthy people across ages. With a J-beta primer mix and a sample-barcoded 5' primer, a second PCR ran about 7 to 11 cycles. TCRdb ran MiXCR on the 5' RACE reads and lists one entry per CDR3 protein. In the table there are 600,000 to 850,000 distinct CDR3 sequences, approximately 39% of which are singletons. The germline gives CDR1 ENHRY, CDR2 SYGVKD. The CDR3 is made up of 12 amino acids. The V end lost 10 bases, the J end lost 2 bases, and 12 bases lay between the germline ends. Researchers report isolating at least 6.5 million PBMCs per sample.

This chain joins TRBV10-3 and TRBJ2-7; perhaps TRBD1 as D (6 bases). This TCR came from a woman in her fifties or sixties in good health. The sequenced material came from blood. The CDR3 nucleotides are TGTGCCACCAAGGACAGAGCCTACGAGCAGTACTTC. This encodes CATKDRAYEQYF.